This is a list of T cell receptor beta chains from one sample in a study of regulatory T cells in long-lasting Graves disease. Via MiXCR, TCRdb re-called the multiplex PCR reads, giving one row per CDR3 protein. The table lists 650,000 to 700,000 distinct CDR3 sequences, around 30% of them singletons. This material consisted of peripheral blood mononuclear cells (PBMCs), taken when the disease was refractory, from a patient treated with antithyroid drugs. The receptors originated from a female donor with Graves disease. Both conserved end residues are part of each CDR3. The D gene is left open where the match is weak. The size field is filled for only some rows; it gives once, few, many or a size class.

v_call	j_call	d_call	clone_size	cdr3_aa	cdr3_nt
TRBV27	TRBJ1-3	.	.	CASRSGSLGRNTIYF	TGTGCCAGCAGAAGTGGAAGTCTCGGCAGAAACACCATATATTTT
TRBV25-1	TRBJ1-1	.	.	CASSQTVLTEAFF	TGTGCCAGCAGCCAGACAGTTCTCACTGAAGCTTTCTTT
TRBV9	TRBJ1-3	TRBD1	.	CASSVAVGQISGNTIYF	TGTGCCAGCAGCGTAGCGGTGGGACAGATCTCTGGAAACACCATATATTTT
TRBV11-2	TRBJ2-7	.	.	CASSGWRGFEQYF	TGTGCCAGCAGCGGCTGGCGGGGTTTCGAGCAGTACTTC
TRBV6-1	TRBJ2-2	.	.	CTISDLDTGELFF	TGTACCATCAGTGACTTAGACACCGGGGAGCTGTTTTTT
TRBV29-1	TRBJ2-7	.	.	CSVEGHGNEQYF	TGCAGCGTTGAAGGGCACGGCAACGAGCAGTACTTC
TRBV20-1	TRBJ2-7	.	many	CSARVGLSSYEQYF	TGCAGTGCTAGAGTTGGGCTTAGCTCCTACGAGCAGTACTTC
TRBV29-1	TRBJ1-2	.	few	CSVEAGAYGYTF	TGCAGCGTTGAGGCAGGGGCCTATGGCTACACCTTC
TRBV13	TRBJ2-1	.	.	CASSLDREHGNEQFF	TGTGCCAGCAGCTTAGACAGGGAGCACGGGAATGAGCAGTTCTTC
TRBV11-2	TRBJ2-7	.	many	CASSLGGNEQYF	TGTGCCAGCAGTTTAGGAGGGAACGAGCAGTACTTC
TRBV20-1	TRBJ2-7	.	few	CSARSPSYEQYF	TGCAGTGCTAGGAGTCCCTCCTACGAGCAGTACTTC
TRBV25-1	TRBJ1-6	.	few	CASSELGSYNSPLHF	TGTGCCAGCAGTGAATTAGGTTCATATAATTCACCCCTCCACTTT
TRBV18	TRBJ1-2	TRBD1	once	CASSRGQGGGYGYTF	TGTGCCAGCTCACGCGGACAGGGGGGAGGCTATGGCTACACCTTC
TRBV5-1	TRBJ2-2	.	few	CASSRAGQGNTGELFF	.
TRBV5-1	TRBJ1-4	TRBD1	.	CASSITGTGPEKLFF	TGCGCCAGCAGCATAACCGGGACAGGACCTGAAAAACTGTTTTTT
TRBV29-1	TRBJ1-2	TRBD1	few	CSASRQGSSNYGYTF	TGCAGCGCTTCGCGACAGGGATCATCTAACTATGGCTACACCTTC
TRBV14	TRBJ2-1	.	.	CASSQDKQLVGEQFF	TGTGCCAGCAGCCAAGATAAGCAGCTAGTGGGTGAGCAGTTCTTC
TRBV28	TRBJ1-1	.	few	CASSLDGMPSKPEAFF	TGTGCCAGCAGTTTAGATGGAATGCCCTCGAAGCCTGAAGCTTTCTTT
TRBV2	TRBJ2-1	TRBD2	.	CASSLTSGRGSYNEQFF	TGTGCCAGCAGTTTGACTAGCGGGAGAGGTTCCTACAATGAGCAGTTCTTC
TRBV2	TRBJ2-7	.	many	CASSDPTGLYEQYF	TGTGCCAGCAGTGACCCGACGGGGCTTTACGAGCAGTACTTC
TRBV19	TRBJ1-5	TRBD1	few	CASSMARTGSNQPQHF	TGTGCCAGTAGTATGGCTCGGACAGGGAGCAATCAGCCCCAGCATTTT
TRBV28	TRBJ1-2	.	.	CASKGVAWGYTF	TGTGCCAGCAAGGGGGTAGCGTGGGGCTACACCTTC
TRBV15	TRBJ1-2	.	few	CATSRDQGSFGGYTF	TGTGCCACCAGCAGAGATCAGGGCAGCTTTGGAGGCTACACCTTC
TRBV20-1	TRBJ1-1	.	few	CSAISTRGRDGEAFF	TGCAGTGCTATAAGCACCCGGGGACGGGACGGTGAAGCTTTCTTT
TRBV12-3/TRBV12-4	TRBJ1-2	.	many	CASSLGTSHYGYTF	TGTGCCAGCAGTTTAGGGACATCCCACTATGGCTACACCTTC
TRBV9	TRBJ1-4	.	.	CASSAATGAREKLFF	TGTGCCAGCAGCGCGGCGACGGGGGCAAGGGAAAAACTGTTTTTT
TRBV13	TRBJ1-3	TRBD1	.	CASSPGQGRNTIYF	TGTGCCAGCAGCCCCGGACAGGGGAGAAACACCATATATTTT
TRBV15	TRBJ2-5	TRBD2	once	CATSPSGGVQETQYF	TGTGCCACCAGCCCTAGCGGGGGAGTTCAAGAGACCCAGTACTTT
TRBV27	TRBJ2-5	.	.	CASSFGEQETQYF	TGTGCCAGCAGTTTCGGGGAGCAAGAGACCCAGTACTTC
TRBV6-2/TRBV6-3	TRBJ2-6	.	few	CASRDRKSSGANVLTF	TGTGCCAGCAGGGACCGCAAAAGCTCTGGGGCCAACGTCCTGACTTTC
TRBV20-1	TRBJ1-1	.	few	CSARDDGENTEAFF	TGCAGTGCTAGAGATGACGGAGAGAACACTGAAGCTTTCTTT
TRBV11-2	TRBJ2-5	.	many	CASSLDLAQETQYF	TGTGCCAGCAGCTTAGATCTAGCGCAAGAGACCCAGTACTTC
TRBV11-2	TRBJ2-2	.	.	CASSFIGNTGELFF	TGTGCCAGCAGCTTCATAGGGAACACCGGGGAGCTGTTTTTT
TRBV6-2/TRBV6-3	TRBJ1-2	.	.	CASSSKDSRGYYGYTF	TGTGCCAGCAGTTCCAAGGACAGTCGGGGATACTATGGCTACACCTTC
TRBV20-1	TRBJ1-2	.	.	CSARVPGHYGYTF	TGCAGTGCTAGAGTACCAGGACACTATGGCTACACCTTC
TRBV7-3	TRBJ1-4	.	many	CASSLSGGANEKLFF	TGTGCCAGCAGCTTGTCCGGGGGGGCTAATGAAAAACTGTTTTTT
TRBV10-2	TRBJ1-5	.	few	CASSEFAQPQHF	TGCGCCAGCAGTGAATTTGCTCAGCCCCAGCATTTT
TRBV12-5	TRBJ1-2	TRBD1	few	CASGFWTGDNYGYTF	TGTGCTAGTGGTTTTTGGACAGGGGACAACTATGGCTACACCTTC
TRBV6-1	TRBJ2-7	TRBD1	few	CASNDRGPIYEQYF	TGTGCCAGCAATGACAGGGGGCCGATCTACGAGCAGTACTTC